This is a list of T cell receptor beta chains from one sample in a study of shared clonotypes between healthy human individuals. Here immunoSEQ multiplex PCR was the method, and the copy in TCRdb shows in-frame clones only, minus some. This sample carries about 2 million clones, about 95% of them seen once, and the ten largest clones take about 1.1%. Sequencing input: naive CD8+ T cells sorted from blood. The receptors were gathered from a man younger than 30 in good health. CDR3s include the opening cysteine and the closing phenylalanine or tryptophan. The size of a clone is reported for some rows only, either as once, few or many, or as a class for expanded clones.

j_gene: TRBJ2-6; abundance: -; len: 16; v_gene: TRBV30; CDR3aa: CAWSVHSGFGANVLTF
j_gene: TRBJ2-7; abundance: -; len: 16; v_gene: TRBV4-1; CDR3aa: CASSQDSRGASYEQYF
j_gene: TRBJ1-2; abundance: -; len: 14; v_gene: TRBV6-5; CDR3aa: CASSLDREDYGYTF
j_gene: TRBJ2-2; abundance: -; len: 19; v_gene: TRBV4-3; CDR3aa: CASSQDPTGGRGNTGELFF
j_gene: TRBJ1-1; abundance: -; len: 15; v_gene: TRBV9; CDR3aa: CASSVGPILNTEAFF
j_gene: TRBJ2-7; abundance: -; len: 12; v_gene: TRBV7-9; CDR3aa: CASSSGTDEQYF
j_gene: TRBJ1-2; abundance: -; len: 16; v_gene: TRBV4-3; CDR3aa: CASSQGVGGLNYGYTF
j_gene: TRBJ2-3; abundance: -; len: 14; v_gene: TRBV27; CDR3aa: CASIGLAGADTQYF
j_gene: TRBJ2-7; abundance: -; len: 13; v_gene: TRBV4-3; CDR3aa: CASSQDVGYEQYF
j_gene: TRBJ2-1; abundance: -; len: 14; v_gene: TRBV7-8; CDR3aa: CASSRAAVGDEQFF
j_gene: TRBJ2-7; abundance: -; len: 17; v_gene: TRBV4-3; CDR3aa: CASSQDRGAPADYEQYF
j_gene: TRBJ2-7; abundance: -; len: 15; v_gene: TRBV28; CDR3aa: CASSFNLNRSYEQYF
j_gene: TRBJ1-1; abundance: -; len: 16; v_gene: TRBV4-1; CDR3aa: CASSQGQGVGNTEAFF
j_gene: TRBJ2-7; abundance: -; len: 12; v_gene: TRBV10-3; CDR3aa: CAISESNYEQYF
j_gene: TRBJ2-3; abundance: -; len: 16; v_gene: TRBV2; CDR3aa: CASSDLGTGDTDTQYF
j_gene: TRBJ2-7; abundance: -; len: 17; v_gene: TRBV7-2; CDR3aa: CASSPSYGGQGSYEQYF
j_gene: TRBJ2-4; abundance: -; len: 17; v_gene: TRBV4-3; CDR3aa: CASSQEEGSGTKNIQYF
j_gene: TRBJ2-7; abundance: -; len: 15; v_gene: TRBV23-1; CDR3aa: CASSQGGGITYEQYF
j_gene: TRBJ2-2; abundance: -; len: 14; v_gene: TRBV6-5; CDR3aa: CASSYGQGPGELFF
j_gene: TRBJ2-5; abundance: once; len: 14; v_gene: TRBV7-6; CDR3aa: CASSLGVQEETQYF